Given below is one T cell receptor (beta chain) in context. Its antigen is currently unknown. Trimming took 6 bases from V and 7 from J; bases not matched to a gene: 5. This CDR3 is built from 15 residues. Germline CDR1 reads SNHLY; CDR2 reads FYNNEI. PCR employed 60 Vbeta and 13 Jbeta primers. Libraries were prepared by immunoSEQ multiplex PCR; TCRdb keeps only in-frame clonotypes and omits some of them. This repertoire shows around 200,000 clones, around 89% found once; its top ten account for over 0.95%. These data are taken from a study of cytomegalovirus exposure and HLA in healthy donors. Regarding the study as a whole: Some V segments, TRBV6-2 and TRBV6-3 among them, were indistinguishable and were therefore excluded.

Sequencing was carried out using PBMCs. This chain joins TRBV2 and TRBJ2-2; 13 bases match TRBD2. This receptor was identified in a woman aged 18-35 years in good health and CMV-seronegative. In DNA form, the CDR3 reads TGTGCCAGCAGCGGACTAGCGGGAGTAGGCGGGGAGCTGTTTTTT. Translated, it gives CASSGLAGVGGELFF.